A single T cell receptor (beta chain) is shown here with its context. cDNA prepared by RNA extraction and subsequent reverse transcription served as the template for sequencing. The assay was immunoSEQ multiplex PCR, and TCRdb's table has in-frame clones only and misses some. This table has under 75,000 clones, about half appearing once. These data belong to a study of CD8+ T cells in alopecia areata. Germline V lookup: CDR1 SQVTM, CDR2 ANQGSEA. The CDR3 covers 12 residues. Trimming left V 6 bases short and J 3 bases short, with 12 bases between. This receptor was taken from a human donor with alopecia areata. The sample in question was CD8+ T cells sorted from blood, obtained at week 0. The V gene is TRBV29-1, the J gene TRBJ2-7; D is perhaps TRBD2 (5 bases). DNA for the CDR3: TGCAGCGTGAGGACTTCAGACTACGAGCAGTACTTC. Translation gives CSVRTSDYEQYF.